This TCR beta chain was captured by sequencing in a study of blood T cell repertoires in COVID-19. For the study at large: COVID-19 samples collected from the United States, Italy and Spain covered acute and convalescent phases. The analysed material was cDNA or gDNA that came from T cells, B-cell-depleted T cells, or PBMCs.

Assay used: immunoSEQ multiplex PCR; TCRdb lists only in-frame clones, some missing. The table lists about 190,000 clones, 80% to 95% of them singletons. The TCR sequence derives from a man between 50 and 59 years old with acute or convalescent COVID-19. Sequencing input: peripheral blood.

The CDR3 DNA reads as TGTGCCAGCAGCTTAAGCGCAATCGGAAACACCATATATTTT. Protein product: CASSLSAIGNTIYF. This chain connects TRBV7-6 to TRBJ1-3; no definite D call. Germline-derived CDR1 and CDR2 are SGHVS and FNYEAQ. Trimming took 2 bases from V and 4 from J, leaving 9 bases between them. The CDR3 sequence is 14 residues long.